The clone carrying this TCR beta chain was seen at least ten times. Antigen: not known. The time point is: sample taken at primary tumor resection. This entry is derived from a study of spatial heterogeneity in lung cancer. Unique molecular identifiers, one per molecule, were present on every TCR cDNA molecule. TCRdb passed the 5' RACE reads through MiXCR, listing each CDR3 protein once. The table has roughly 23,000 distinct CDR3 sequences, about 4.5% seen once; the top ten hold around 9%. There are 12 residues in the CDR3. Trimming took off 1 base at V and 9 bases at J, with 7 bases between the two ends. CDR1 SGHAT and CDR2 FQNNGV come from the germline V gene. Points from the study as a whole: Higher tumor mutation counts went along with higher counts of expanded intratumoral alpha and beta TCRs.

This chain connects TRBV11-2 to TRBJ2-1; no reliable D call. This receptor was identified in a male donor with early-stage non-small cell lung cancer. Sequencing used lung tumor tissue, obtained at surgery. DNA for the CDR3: TGTGCCAGCAGCTTAGGAGTGACTGAGCAGTTCTTC. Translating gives CASSLGVTEQFF.